The clone carrying this T cell receptor beta chain was seen a single time. Its specificity is not known. These data originate in a study of chemoradiotherapy in HPV16-positive cancers. Whole-study results and caveats: Non-HPV-specific T cells did not expand in tumors during treatment, whereas candidate HPV-specific clones and E7-related motifs did. Functional assays defining HPV-specific T cells used only a couple of HPV16-positive patients.

Produced via immunoSEQ multiplex PCR; TCRdb's table is partial and in-frame only. Seen here are tens of thousands of clones, roughly nine tenths observed once, and the top ten hold about 3%. The sequencing used blood, collected from a patient who underwent chemoradiotherapy. The origin of this receptor is a human donor with HPV-associated anogenital cancer.

CDR3 sequence (DNA): TGCGCCAGCAGCCAAGAACCCCCGAGCTCCTATAATTCACCCCTCCACTTT. It encodes CASSQEPPSSYNSPLHF. V usage is TRBV4-3 and J usage is TRBJ1-6; D uncertain. This CDR3 is built from 17 residues. V was shortened by 0 bases and J by 0 bases, with 9 bases between the two germline ends. From germline, CDR1 is LGHNA and CDR2 YSLEER.